Listed below are T cell receptor beta chains from one sample, sequenced in a study of cytomegalovirus exposure and HLA in healthy donors. Profiled with immunoSEQ multiplex PCR; TCRdb holds only in-frame clones, not every one. This sample contains about 48,000 clones. The sequencing sample was made of PBMCs. Every receptor here comes from a woman in her forties in good health and CMV-seronegative. The CDR3 runs from the conserved cysteine through the conserved F or W. D genes are given only for firm matches. Clone size is stated in some rows and not others, as once, few, many or a class when expanded.

v_call: TRBV7-9; d_call: TRBD2; j_call: TRBJ2-1; clone_size: medium-sized; cdr3_nt: TGTGCCAGCAGCCTTAGCGGGAGCGTCGGTGAGCAGTTCTTC; cdr3_aa: CASSLSGSVGEQFF
v_call: TRBV7-6; d_call: .; j_call: TRBJ1-2; clone_size: .; cdr3_nt: TGTGCCAGCAGTCCTTTGGAGGGCTATGGCTACACCTTC; cdr3_aa: CASSPLEGYGYTF
v_call: TRBV18; d_call: TRBD1; j_call: TRBJ2-7; clone_size: .; cdr3_nt: TGTGCCAGCTCACCAGGGACAGGGACTATCGAGCAGTACTTC; cdr3_aa: CASSPGTGTIEQYF
v_call: TRBV5-1; d_call: .; j_call: TRBJ1-1; clone_size: .; cdr3_nt: TGCGCCAGCAGCTTGCAAAGGGGGAACACTGAAGCTTTCTTT; cdr3_aa: CASSLQRGNTEAFF
v_call: TRBV6-5; d_call: TRBD1; j_call: TRBJ2-7; clone_size: .; cdr3_nt: TGTGCCAGCAGTTACTCGGGACAGGGGCAGCAGTACTTC; cdr3_aa: CASSYSGQGQQYF
v_call: TRBV1; d_call: .; j_call: TRBJ2-7; clone_size: .; cdr3_nt: TGCACCAGCAGCCAAGAACCTAGGAACGGGATTCGGTACGAGCAGTACTTC; cdr3_aa: CTSSQEPRNGIRYEQYF
v_call: TRBV6-6; d_call: TRBD2; j_call: TRBJ2-7; clone_size: .; cdr3_nt: TGTGCCAGCCTTTCGGCGGGAGCGCAGTACTTC; cdr3_aa: CASLSAGAQYF
v_call: TRBV7-3; d_call: TRBD1; j_call: TRBJ1-1; clone_size: .; cdr3_nt: TGTGCCAGCAGCTCCTGGGACAGGGGAGGGGAAGCTTTCTTT; cdr3_aa: CASSSWDRGGEAFF
v_call: TRBV4-2; d_call: TRBD2; j_call: TRBJ2-3; clone_size: .; cdr3_nt: TGTGCCAGCAGCCAACTAGCGGGGGGGAGCACAGATACGCAGTATTTT; cdr3_aa: CASSQLAGGSTDTQYF
v_call: TRBV16; d_call: .; j_call: TRBJ1-3; clone_size: .; cdr3_nt: TGTGCCAGCAGCCAATTTGGTTACCGCAGCTCTGGAAACACCATATATTTT; cdr3_aa: CASSQFGYRSSGNTIYF
v_call: TRBV4-3; d_call: .; j_call: TRBJ2-1; clone_size: .; cdr3_nt: TGCGCCAGCAGCCGCGGAATTTTGGACTACAATGAGCAGTTCTTC; cdr3_aa: CASSRGILDYNEQFF
v_call: TRBV9; d_call: TRBD1; j_call: TRBJ2-2; clone_size: .; cdr3_nt: TGTGCCAGCAGCCCTCCGAGAGGGGGCGAGCCCGGGGAGCTGTTTTTT; cdr3_aa: CASSPPRGGEPGELFF
v_call: TRBV7-9; d_call: TRBD1; j_call: TRBJ2-7; clone_size: .; cdr3_nt: TGTGCCAGCAGTCCTATCCGATTGGGACAGGGTGACGAGCAGTACTTC; cdr3_aa: CASSPIRLGQGDEQYF
v_call: TRBV5-1; d_call: TRBD2; j_call: TRBJ2-7; clone_size: .; cdr3_nt: TGCGCCAGCAGCTTGGGGGCGGGGGGGGCCGCCTACGAGCAGTACTTC; cdr3_aa: CASSLGAGGAAYEQYF
v_call: TRBV29-1; d_call: TRBD2; j_call: TRBJ2-5; clone_size: .; cdr3_nt: TGCAGCGTCGGGACTAGCGGGAGAACGGAGACCCAGTACTTC; cdr3_aa: CSVGTSGRTETQYF
v_call: TRBV10-3; d_call: TRBD1; j_call: TRBJ1-1; clone_size: .; cdr3_nt: TGTGCCATCAACAGGGGGCAGGACGCTGAAGCTTTCTTT; cdr3_aa: CAINRGQDAEAFF
v_call: TRBV5-1; d_call: TRBD1; j_call: TRBJ1-4; clone_size: .; cdr3_nt: TGCGCCAGCAGCTTGTTTACAGGGGGCGCGGATGAAAAACTGTTTTTT; cdr3_aa: CASSLFTGGADEKLFF
v_call: TRBV30; d_call: .; j_call: TRBJ1-5; clone_size: .; cdr3_nt: TGTGCCTGGAGGCACAGGGCCAATCAGCCCCAGCATTTT; cdr3_aa: CAWRHRANQPQHF
v_call: TRBV19; d_call: .; j_call: TRBJ2-3; clone_size: .; cdr3_nt: TGTGCCAGTAGTATAGGGGGCGACCTAGATACGCAGTATTTT; cdr3_aa: CASSIGGDLDTQYF
v_call: TRBV28; d_call: TRBD1; j_call: TRBJ1-2; clone_size: .; cdr3_nt: TGTGCCAGCAGCACAGGGGGCAGGAATGGCTACACCTTC; cdr3_aa: CASSTGGRNGYTF
v_call: TRBV6-5; d_call: .; j_call: TRBJ1-1; clone_size: .; cdr3_nt: TGTGCCAGCAGTTACTCTTTGGGGGGTCATGAAGCTTTCTTT; cdr3_aa: CASSYSLGGHEAFF
v_call: TRBV5-1; d_call: TRBD1; j_call: TRBJ1-4; clone_size: .; cdr3_nt: TGCGCCAGCAGCCCTATCGGGACAGGGGGCGAGGAACTGTTTTTT; cdr3_aa: CASSPIGTGGEELFF
v_call: TRBV30; d_call: .; j_call: TRBJ2-7; clone_size: .; cdr3_nt: TGTGCCTGGGAGGGAGGCTGGAGGGAGCAGTACTTC; cdr3_aa: CAWEGGWREQYF
v_call: TRBV6-6; d_call: TRBD1; j_call: TRBJ2-3; clone_size: .; cdr3_nt: TGTGCCAGCACGGGGTACAGGGGTGCAGATACGCAGTATTTT; cdr3_aa: CASTGYRGADTQYF
v_call: TRBV4-2; d_call: TRBD1; j_call: TRBJ1-1; clone_size: .; cdr3_nt: TGTGCCAGCAGCCAAGATCCCCGAGGGGGCGCGGGGTACACTGAAGCTTTCTTT; cdr3_aa: CASSQDPRGGAGYTEAFF
v_call: TRBV7-9; d_call: .; j_call: TRBJ1-1; clone_size: .; cdr3_nt: TGTGCCAGCAGCGAAACGAGGGACACTGAAGCTTTCTTT; cdr3_aa: CASSETRDTEAFF
v_call: TRBV20-1; d_call: .; j_call: TRBJ1-1; clone_size: .; cdr3_nt: TGCAGTGCTATAGACGGGAGTAGGGCTTTCTTT; cdr3_aa: CSAIDGSRAFF
v_call: TRBV19; d_call: TRBD1; j_call: TRBJ1-2; clone_size: .; cdr3_nt: TGTGCCAGTAGTACCCCCGGGACAGGGGATGGCTACACCTTC; cdr3_aa: CASSTPGTGDGYTF
v_call: TRBV4-1; d_call: .; j_call: TRBJ1-5; clone_size: .; cdr3_nt: TGCGCCAGCAGCCAAGAGTGGAGAGGTAATCAGCCCCAGCATTTT; cdr3_aa: CASSQEWRGNQPQHF
v_call: TRBV29-1; d_call: TRBD1; j_call: TRBJ1-1; clone_size: .; cdr3_nt: TGCAGCGTGGAAAGACAGGGATTAACTGAAGCTTTCTTT; cdr3_aa: CSVERQGLTEAFF
v_call: TRBV18; d_call: TRBD1; j_call: TRBJ1-2; clone_size: .; cdr3_nt: TGTGCCAGCTCACGGGACAGGTGGGGGGATGGCTACACCTTC; cdr3_aa: CASSRDRWGDGYTF
v_call: TRBV4-3; d_call: .; j_call: TRBJ1-6; clone_size: .; cdr3_nt: TGCGCCAGCAGCCAAGATTTCGGGGGTGTTGGTCCACCCCTCCACTTT; cdr3_aa: CASSQDFGGVGPPLHF
v_call: TRBV6-1; d_call: TRBD1; j_call: TRBJ1-1; clone_size: .; cdr3_nt: TGTGCCAGCAGTGTATGGACAGGGGGTTCCACTGAAGCTTTCTTT; cdr3_aa: CASSVWTGGSTEAFF
v_call: TRBV5-1; d_call: .; j_call: TRBJ2-5; clone_size: .; cdr3_nt: TGCGCCAGCAGCTCCCAGGCACAGGGTTCCGAGACCCAGTACTTC; cdr3_aa: CASSSQAQGSETQYF
v_call: TRBV19; d_call: .; j_call: TRBJ2-1; clone_size: .; cdr3_nt: TGTGCCAGTATGATATCCGGAGGGGCGGGCAATGAGCAGTTCTTC; cdr3_aa: CASMISGGAGNEQFF
v_call: TRBV7-2; d_call: TRBD2; j_call: TRBJ2-7; clone_size: .; cdr3_nt: TGTGCCAGCAGCTCCCTTACTAGCGGGAGCAGGTACGAGCAGTACTTC; cdr3_aa: CASSSLTSGSRYEQYF
v_call: TRBV6-5; d_call: TRBD2; j_call: TRBJ2-5; clone_size: .; cdr3_nt: TGTGCCAGCAGTTACAGCGGACTAGCGGGGAGGACCCAGTACTTC; cdr3_aa: CASSYSGLAGRTQYF
v_call: TRBV6-1; d_call: .; j_call: TRBJ2-7; clone_size: .; cdr3_nt: TGTGCCAGCAGTGAAGCTTGGGCCGGGAATTACGAGCAGTACTTC; cdr3_aa: CASSEAWAGNYEQYF
v_call: TRBV5-1; d_call: .; j_call: TRBJ2-1; clone_size: .; cdr3_nt: TGCGCCAGCAGCCCCCCCCGGGAATCCTATCACGATGAGCAGTTCTTC; cdr3_aa: CASSPPRESYHDEQFF
v_call: TRBV7-7; d_call: TRBD1; j_call: TRBJ1-3; clone_size: .; cdr3_nt: TGTGCTAGCAGCTTAGGAGGGCAGGGGGCTGGAAACACCATATATTTT; cdr3_aa: CASSLGGQGAGNTIYF
v_call: TRBV4-2; d_call: TRBD2; j_call: TRBJ2-2; clone_size: .; cdr3_nt: TGTGCCAGCAGCCAAAACGGCGGGAGGGCCGCCGGGGAGCTGTTTTTT; cdr3_aa: CASSQNGGRAAGELFF
v_call: TRBV5-1; d_call: .; j_call: TRBJ2-7; clone_size: .; cdr3_nt: TGCGCCAGCAGCCAGGGAAGCTCCTACGAGCAGTACTTC; cdr3_aa: CASSQGSSYEQYF
v_call: TRBV25-1; d_call: .; j_call: TRBJ2-5; clone_size: .; cdr3_nt: TGTGCCAGCAGTGATCCACAGACAGGTGTAGAGACCCAGTACTTC; cdr3_aa: CASSDPQTGVETQYF
v_call: TRBV6-5; d_call: .; j_call: TRBJ1-1; clone_size: .; cdr3_nt: TGTGCCAGCAGTAAATCGACGGGGGACACTGAAGCTTTCTTT; cdr3_aa: CASSKSTGDTEAFF